This TCR beta chain came from a study of blood T cell repertoires in COVID-19. Study summary: Sources were T cells, B-cell-depleted T cells, or PBMCs; the material itself was cDNA or gDNA.

Original processing notes: From reference gene primer amplification, estimates of nucleated cell counts were derived. Data came from immunoSEQ multiplex PCR; TCRdb stores just in-frame clones and leaves some out. That table supplies the V and J calls and clone size; D and trimming were determined from the DNA. In the table there are roughly 120,000 clones, around 80% of which are singletons. Sequences were obtained from peripheral blood. The sequence came from a man between 65 and 79 years old with acute or convalescent COVID-19.

CDR3 protein: CATSTSTYEQYF. The CDR3 bases are TGTGCCACCTCGACTAGTACCTACGAGCAGTACTTC. The rearrangement joins TRBV10-3 to TRBJ2-7; tentative D call: TRBD2 (6 bases). Germline V CDR1 and CDR2: ENHRY, SYGVKD. This CDR3 is 12 amino acids long. The V end lost 10 bases, the J end lost 2 bases, and 12 bases lay between the germline ends.